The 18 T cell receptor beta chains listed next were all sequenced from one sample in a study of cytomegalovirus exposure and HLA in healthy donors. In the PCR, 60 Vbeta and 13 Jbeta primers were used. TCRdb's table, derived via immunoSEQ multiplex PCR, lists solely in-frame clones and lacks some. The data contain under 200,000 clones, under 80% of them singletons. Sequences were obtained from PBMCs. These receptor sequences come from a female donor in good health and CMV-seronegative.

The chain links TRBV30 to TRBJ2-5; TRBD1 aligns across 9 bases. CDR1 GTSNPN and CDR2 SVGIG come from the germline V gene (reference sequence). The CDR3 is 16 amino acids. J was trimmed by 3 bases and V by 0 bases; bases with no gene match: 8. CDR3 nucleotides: TGTGCCTGGAGTGTACCAAACAGGGGGCGAAAAGAGACCCAGTACTTC. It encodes CAWSVPNRGRKETQYF.

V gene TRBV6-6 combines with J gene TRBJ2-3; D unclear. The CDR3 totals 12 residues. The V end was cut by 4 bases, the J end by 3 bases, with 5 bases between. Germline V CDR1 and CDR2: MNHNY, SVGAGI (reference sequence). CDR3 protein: CASSFQTDTQYF. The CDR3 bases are TGTGCCAGCAGTTTCCAGACAGATACGCAGTATTTT.

CDR3 sequence: CASRPLTATNEKLFF. Written as DNA, the CDR3 is TGTGCCAGCAGACCTTTGACAGCCACTAATGAAAAACTGTTTTTT. J is TRBJ1-4 and V is TRBV28, with TRBD1 as a possible D gene (5 bases). Germline lookup yields CDR1 MDHEN and CDR2 SYDVKM. With 6 bases removed from V and 2 bases from J, the gap between germline ends came to 13 bases. The CDR3 covers 15 residues.

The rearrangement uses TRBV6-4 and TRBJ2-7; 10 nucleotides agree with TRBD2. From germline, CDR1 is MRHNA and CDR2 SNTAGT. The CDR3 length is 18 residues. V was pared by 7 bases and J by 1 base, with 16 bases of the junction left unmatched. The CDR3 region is CASTPEREGFRVSYEQYF. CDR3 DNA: TGTGCCAGCACACCGGAGCGGGAGGGTTTTCGGGTTTCCTACGAGCAGTACTTC.

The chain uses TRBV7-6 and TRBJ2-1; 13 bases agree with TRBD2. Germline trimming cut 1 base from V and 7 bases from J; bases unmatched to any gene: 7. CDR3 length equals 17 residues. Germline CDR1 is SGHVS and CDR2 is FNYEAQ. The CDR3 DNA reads TGTGCCAGCAGCTTAGGGACTAGCGGGGGTAGGAGGAATGAGCAGTTCTTC. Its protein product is CASSLGTSGGRRNEQFF.

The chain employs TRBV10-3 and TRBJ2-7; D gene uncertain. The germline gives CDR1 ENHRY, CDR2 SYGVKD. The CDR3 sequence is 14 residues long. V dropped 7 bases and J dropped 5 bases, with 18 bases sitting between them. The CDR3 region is CAIKGLGPIDEQYF. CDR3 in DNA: TGTGCCATCAAAGGTCTAGGTCCGATTGACGAGCAGTACTTC.

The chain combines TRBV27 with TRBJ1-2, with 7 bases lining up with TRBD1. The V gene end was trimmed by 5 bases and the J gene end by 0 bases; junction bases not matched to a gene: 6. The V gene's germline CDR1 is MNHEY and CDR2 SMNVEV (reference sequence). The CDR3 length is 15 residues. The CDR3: CASSPAGTANYGYTF. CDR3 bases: TGTGCCAGCAGTCCCGCTGGGACAGCTAACTATGGCTACACCTTC.

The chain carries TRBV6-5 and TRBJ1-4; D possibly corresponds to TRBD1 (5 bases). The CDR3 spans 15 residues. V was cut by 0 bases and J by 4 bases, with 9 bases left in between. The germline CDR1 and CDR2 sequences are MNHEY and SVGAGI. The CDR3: CASSYSRANNEKLFF. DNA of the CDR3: TGTGCCAGCAGTTACTCCAGGGCCAATAATGAAAAACTGTTTTTT.

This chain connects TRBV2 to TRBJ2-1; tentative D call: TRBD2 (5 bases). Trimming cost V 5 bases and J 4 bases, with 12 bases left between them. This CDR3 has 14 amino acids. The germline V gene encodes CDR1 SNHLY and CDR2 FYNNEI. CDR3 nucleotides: TGTGCCAGCAGTCAGGCCCGGGGTTACAATGAGCAGTTCTTC. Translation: CASSQARGYNEQFF.

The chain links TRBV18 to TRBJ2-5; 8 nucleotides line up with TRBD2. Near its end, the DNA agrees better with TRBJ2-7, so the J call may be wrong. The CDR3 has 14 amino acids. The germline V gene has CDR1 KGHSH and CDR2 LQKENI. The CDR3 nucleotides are TGTGCCAGCTCACCCTCCGGGAGGGAATACGAGCAGTACTTC. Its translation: CASSPSGREYEQYF.

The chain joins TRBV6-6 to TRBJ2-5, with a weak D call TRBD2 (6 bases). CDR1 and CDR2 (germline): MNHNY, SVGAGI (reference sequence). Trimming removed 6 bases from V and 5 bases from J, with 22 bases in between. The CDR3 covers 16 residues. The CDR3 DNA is TGTGCCAGCAGCCGCCCCTCTAGCGCGGGTGGGGAGACCCAGTACTTC. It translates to CASSRPSSAGGETQYF.

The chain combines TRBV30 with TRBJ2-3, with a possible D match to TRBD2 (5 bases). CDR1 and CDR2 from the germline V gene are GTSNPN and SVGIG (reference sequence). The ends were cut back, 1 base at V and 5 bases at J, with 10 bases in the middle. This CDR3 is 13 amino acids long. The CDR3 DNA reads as TGTGCCTGGAGTGGAGGAGGTGAAGATACGCAGTATTTT. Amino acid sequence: CAWSGGGEDTQYF.

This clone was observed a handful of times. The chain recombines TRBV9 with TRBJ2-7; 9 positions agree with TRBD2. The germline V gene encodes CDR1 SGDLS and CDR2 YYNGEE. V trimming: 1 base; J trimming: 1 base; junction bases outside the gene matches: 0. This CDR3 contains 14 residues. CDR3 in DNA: TGTGCCAGCAGCGTAAGCGGGGGGTCCTACGAGCAGTACTTC. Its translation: CASSVSGGSYEQYF. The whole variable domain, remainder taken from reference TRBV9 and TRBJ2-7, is DSGVTQTPKHLITATGQRVTLRCSPRSGDLSVYWYQQSLDQGLQFLIQYYNGEERAKGNILERFSAQQFPDLHSELNLSSLELGDSALYFCASSVSGGSYEQYFGPGTRLTVT.

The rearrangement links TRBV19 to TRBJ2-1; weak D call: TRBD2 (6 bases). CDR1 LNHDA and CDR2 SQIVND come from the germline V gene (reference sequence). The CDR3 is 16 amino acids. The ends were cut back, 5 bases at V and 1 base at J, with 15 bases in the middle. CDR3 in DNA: TGTGCCAGTAGTGGACCGTGGGGGAGGTCCTACAATGAGCAGTTCTTC. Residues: CASSGPWGRSYNEQFF.

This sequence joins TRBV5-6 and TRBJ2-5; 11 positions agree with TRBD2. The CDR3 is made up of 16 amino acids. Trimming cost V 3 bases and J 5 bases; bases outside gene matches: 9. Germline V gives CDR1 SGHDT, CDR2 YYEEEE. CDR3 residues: CASSWGTSGERETQYF. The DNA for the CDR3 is TGTGCCAGCAGCTGGGGGACTAGCGGTGAGCGGGAGACCCAGTACTTC.

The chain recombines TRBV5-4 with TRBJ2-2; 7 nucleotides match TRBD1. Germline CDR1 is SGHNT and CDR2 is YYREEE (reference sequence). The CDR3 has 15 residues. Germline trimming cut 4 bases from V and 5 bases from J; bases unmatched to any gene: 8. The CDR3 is CASSPWTGTTGELFF. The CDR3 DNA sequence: TGTGCCAGCAGCCCCTGGACAGGAACGACCGGGGAGCTGTTTTTT.

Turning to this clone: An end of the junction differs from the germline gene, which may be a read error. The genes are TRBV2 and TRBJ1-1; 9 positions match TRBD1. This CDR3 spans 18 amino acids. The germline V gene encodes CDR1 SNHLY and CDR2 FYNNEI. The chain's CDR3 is CASSEGGQGFLTNTEAFF. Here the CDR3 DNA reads TGTGCCAGCAGCGAAGGGGGACAGGGTTTTTTGACGAACACTGAAGCTTTCTTT.

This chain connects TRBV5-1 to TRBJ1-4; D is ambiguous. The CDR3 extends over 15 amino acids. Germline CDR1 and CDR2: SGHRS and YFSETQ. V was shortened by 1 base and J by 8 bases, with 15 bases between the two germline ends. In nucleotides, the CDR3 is TGCGCCAGCAGCTTGAAACGTGAGGTCGGAGAAAAACTGTTTTTT. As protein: CASSLKREVGEKLFF.